This is a list of T cell receptor beta chains from one sample in a study of shared clonotypes between healthy human individuals. Sequenced by immunoSEQ multiplex PCR; TCRdb stores in-frame clones only, minus some. The data show millions of clones, 90% to 95% seen once. The specimen was naive CD8+ T cells from PBMCs. Receptor source: a young man in good health. Some clones in this sample may be carry-over from other donors' samples. The CDR3 runs from the conserved cysteine through the conserved F or W.

CASSFLGVGTGGYEQYF TRBV28
CASSERGLGYGYTF TRBV25-1
CASSRGEKKYEQYF TRBV5-4
CASSGGTTGELFF TRBV7-9
CASSYDSVEAFF TRBV6-5
CASKESYGKRETQYF TRBV19
CASSILSGSAYNEQFF TRBV19
CSALGGTQSSYEQYF TRBV29-1
CASSLGQSVYGYTF TRBV7-9
CASSFRGKQETQYF TRBV5-1
CASSGGPYGYTF TRBV10-2
CASSWTPGDTQYF TRBV6-5
CATSRVVNQPQHF TRBV15
CASTLGGAGYTF TRBV28
CAGGWQPSYEQYF TRBV19
CASSEEQGEETQYF TRBV2
CASSLLPGPDTQYF TRBV5-1
CASSLDLGLDTEAFF TRBV11-2
CASRVGVVLWDHEQFF TRBV27
CASSFYPNYGYTF TRBV27
CASSYLAGKFRAEAFF TRBV6-6
CASSSIRTKEQFF TRBV11-2
CASSQDWAGSFIANYGYTF TRBV4-2
CASRTQTGTYNEQFF TRBV10-2
CASKRTGSNQPQHF TRBV2
CASSLSADYNEQFF TRBV7-3
CASSLSDNNEQFF TRBV27
CAPARRIPYEQYF TRBV27
CAISDGRGEGTGELFF TRBV10-3
CASSLAWTSATDTQYF TRBV5-4
CASSLRGSGELFF TRBV5-8
CASSFGGFTEAFF TRBV5-1
CASSDTSGELLSTKQYF TRBV2
CASLRDGQTYGYTF TRBV19
CASSLGTGNTGELFF TRBV7-6
CASSPRGTPYNEQFF TRBV9
CASSGETYEQYF TRBV7-9
CASSLGEKGGYYEQYF TRBV27
CASSQFLGGNEQFF TRBV4-3
CASTGPGTKDTGELFF TRBV2
CASSLSRDYEQYF TRBV27
CASSLPLGLAQYNEQFF TRBV7-9
CASSPGLGMYNEQFF TRBV7-9
CASSLAWGTEAFF TRBV7-2
CAISEVGGHLNTEAFF TRBV10-3
CASSLDRGHYEQYF TRBV6-5
CSVEGADHTHNEQFF TRBV29-1
CASSKDRVGHEQYF TRBV10-1
CASSFFRDRYGPQHF TRBV28